The 13 T cell receptor beta chains listed next were all sequenced from one sample in a study of blood T cell repertoires in COVID-19. Profiled with immunoSEQ multiplex PCR; TCRdb holds only in-frame clones, not every one. The sample shows roughly 69,000 clones, 65% to 80% of them seen only once. Input material: peripheral blood. The origin of the receptors is a human donor in a cohort sampled during active COVID-19.

This chain joins TRBV19 and TRBJ2-3, with D perhaps TRBD2 (6 bases). This CDR3 is 17 amino acids long. The germline V and J ends were trimmed by 8 bases and 0 bases, with 21 bases remaining between them. The germline CDR1 and CDR2 sequences are LNHDA and SQIVND (reference sequence). CDR3 coding DNA: TGTGCCAGTTCTAGGAGGGCGGGGAGAACTAGCACAGATACGCAGTATTTT. Its translation: CASSRRAGRTSTDTQYF.

As DNA, the CDR3 is TGTGCCAGCAGCCCACACCAGACAGAGCCCAATCAGCCCCAGCATTTT. This translates into CASSPHQTEPNQPQHF. The chain couples TRBV6-2 or TRBV6-3 to TRBJ1-5; weak D call: TRBD1 (5 bases). The germline V gene encodes CDR1 MNHEY and CDR2 SVGEGT. The CDR3 totals 16 residues. Trimming removed 6 bases at V and 3 bases at J, with 18 bases between.

The chain employs TRBV5-1 and TRBJ1-6, with D maybe TRBD1 (5 bases). Germline lookup yields CDR1 SGHRS and CDR2 YFSETQ. Trimming took off 4 bases at V and 6 bases at J, with 11 bases between the two ends. The CDR3 has 14 amino acids. This CDR3 reads CASSPGLTNSPLHF. The CDR3, as DNA: TGCGCCAGCAGCCCGGGACTTACTAATTCACCCCTCCACTTT.

This clone was observed a few times. The chain employs TRBV10-3 and TRBJ2-2; D perhaps matches TRBD1 (7 bases). CDR3 length equals 15 residues. Per germline, CDR1 ENHRY and CDR2 SYGVKD. Trimming took off 6 bases at V and 5 bases at J, with 16 bases between the two ends. The CDR3 sequence is CAISGGQLKTGELFF. In nucleotides, the CDR3 is TGTGCCATCAGCGGGGGACAGTTAAAAACCGGGGAGCTGTTTTTT.

This clone was counted a few times. V and J are TRBV7-2 and TRBJ2-3, with D possibly being TRBD1 (6 bases). The CDR3 covers 18 residues. Trimming stripped 1 base from V and 0 bases from J, with 17 bases between. CDR1 is SGHTA, CDR2 FQGNSA, per germline. The CDR3 is CASSLVPFFQGSTDTQYF. CDR3 DNA: TGTGCCAGCAGCTTAGTTCCTTTTTTTCAGGGGAGCACAGATACGCAGTATTTT.

V usage is TRBV6-4 and J usage is TRBJ1-5; 7 bases fit TRBD1. CDR3 length: 16 residues. V trimming: 4 bases; J trimming: 3 bases; junction bases outside the gene matches: 9. Germline values: CDR1 MRHNA, CDR2 SNTAGT. CDR3 nucleotides: TGTGCCAGCAGTGGCCCCGGGACAGCGACCAATCAGCCCCAGCATTTT. This translates into CASSGPGTATNQPQHF.

There are many counts of this clone. The chain joins TRBV7-2 to TRBJ2-1; 8 bases are shared with TRBD2. Germline CDR1 is SGHTA and CDR2 is FQGNSA. The CDR3 extends over 16 amino acids. J lost 7 bases, V lost 2 bases, and 10 bases had no gene match. The CDR3: CASSLFPGGIVNEQFF. DNA of the CDR3: TGTGCCAGCAGCTTATTTCCGGGGGGGATTGTGAATGAGCAGTTCTTC.

The gene calls are TRBV3-1 (or the pseudogene TRBV3-2) and TRBJ2-3; no clear D gene. This CDR3 spans 15 amino acids. Per the germline V gene, CDR1 is LGHDT and CDR2 is YNNKEL (reference sequence). V lost 1 base, J lost 0 bases, and 8 bases lay in between. CDR3 sequence reads: CASSQASPSTDTQYF. The CDR3 region has the DNA TGTGCCAGCAGCCAAGCGTCTCCTAGCACAGATACGCAGTATTTT.

The V gene is TRBV18, the J gene TRBJ1-2; D gene uncertain. The V gene's germline CDR1 is KGHSH and CDR2 LQKENI. This CDR3 has 15 residues. Trimming took 3 bases from V and 4 from J, leaving 15 bases between them. The CDR3 bases are TGTGCCAGCTCACCCTTAGCGGAGGGTGGCTATGGCTACACCTTC. Residues: CASSPLAEGGYGYTF.

This clone appeared a few times. The chain has TRBV3-1 (or the pseudogene TRBV3-2) and TRBJ2-7; TRBD1 might be the D (5 bases). V was shortened by 0 bases and J by 4 bases, with 13 bases between the two germline ends. Per the germline V gene, CDR1 is LGHDT and CDR2 is YNNKEL (reference sequence). This CDR3 contains 15 residues. The CDR3: CASSQEAGKRYEQYF. CDR3 coding DNA: TGTGCCAGCAGCCAAGAGGCAGGGAAAAGATACGAGCAGTACTTC.

V and J are TRBV7-8 and TRBJ2-3, with D perhaps matching TRBD2 (7 bases). The CDR3 totals 14 residues. Trimming pared 4 bases from V and 2 bases from J, leaving 10 bases between. Germline V gives CDR1 SGHVS, CDR2 FQNEAQ. The CDR3 DNA reads as TGTGCCAGCAGCTCCGGGGGGCTCACAGATACGCAGTATTTT. Translation: CASSSGGLTDTQYF.

The CDR3 nucleotides read TGCGCCAGCAGGCCGGGCGAGGGCCCCTACAATGAGCAGTTCTTC. Protein: CASRPGEGPYNEQFF. The gene calls are TRBV5-1 and TRBJ2-1; TRBD2 might be the D (5 bases). Germline lookup yields CDR1 SGHRS and CDR2 YFSETQ. The length of the CDR3 is 15 residues. V shed 5 bases and J shed 2 bases, with 14 bases lying between them.

The V call is TRBV7-6, the J call TRBJ1-6; a weak D match, TRBD1 (5 bases). The germline gives CDR1 SGHVS, CDR2 FNYEAQ. V was cut by 5 bases and J by 7 bases, with 9 bases left in between. The CDR3 has 13 residues. CDR3 loop: CASSHDSNSPLHF. The DNA of the CDR3 is TGTGCCAGCAGCCACGACAGCAATTCACCCCTCCACTTT.